The entry that follows covers one TCR beta chain sequence. This record comes from a study of blood T cell repertoires in COVID-19. Background on the study: Sources were T cells, B-cell-depleted T cells, or PBMCs; the material itself was cDNA or gDNA.

TCRdb keeps only in-frame clones here, not all; method: immunoSEQ multiplex PCR. The data contain approximately 140,000 clones, 86% of them singletons. Per the germline V gene, CDR1 is SGHRS and CDR2 is YFSETQ. The CDR3 runs 12 residues. J gave up 5 bases and V 5 bases, and 3 bases lay outside the gene matches. The clonotype was recovered from a woman between 45 and 60 years old who had recovered from COVID-19. Specimen: PBMCs or T cells enriched from blood (not recorded which). V gene TRBV5-1 combines with J gene TRBJ1-1, with 7 nucleotides matching TRBD1. In DNA, the CDR3 is TGCGCCAGCAGGGCGACAGGGACTGAAGCTTTCTTT. As protein: CASRATGTEAFF.